This TCR beta chain was sequenced during a study of CD8+CD57+ T cells in acquired aplastic anemia. This clonotype was recorded a few times. Genomic DNA acted as the template from which TCR beta VDJ combination and CDR3 sequence profiling were carried out. Each CDR3 protein gets one entry after TCRdb re-called the reads with MiXCR. This sample has about 400,000 distinct CDR3 sequences, with approximately 70% found just once. The CDR3 consists of 15 residues. Trimming cost V 5 bases and J 1 base; bases outside gene matches: 6. CDR1 and CDR2 from the germline V gene are SNHLY and FYNNEI. The sequence was collected from a human donor in good health, serving as a control. The sequencing input was sorted CD4+, CD8+, or CD8+CD57+ T cells (not recorded which) from PBMCs. V gene TRBV2 combines with J gene TRBJ1-2, with 8 bases identical to TRBD1. The CDR3 DNA reads TGTGCCAGCAGTTACTCGACAGGGGATAACTATGGCTACACCTTC. It yields the protein CASSYSTGDNYGYTF.